This T cell receptor (beta chain) was identified during a study of blood T cells in healthy people across ages. Germline CDR1 MGHDK, CDR2 SYGVNS. J lost 8 bases, V lost 1 base, and 5 bases had no gene match. This CDR3 has 16 residues. Next came a second PCR, run for roughly 6 to 11 cycles, which used a sample-barcoded 5' primer along with a J-beta primer mix. Using its own MiXCR run on the 5' RACE reads, TCRdb lists one record per CDR3 protein. The sample consists of roughly 1,800,000 distinct CDR3 sequences, roughly 49% of them appearing once. The TCR comes from a woman aged 40 to 49 in good health. The genes are TRBV25-1 and TRBJ2-1, with 13 bases fitting TRBD2. The sequenced sample was blood. CDR3: CASSEWVLAGGDEQFF. CDR3 DNA sequence: TGTGCCAGCAGTGAATGGGTACTAGCGGGGGGGGATGAGCAGTTCTTC.